The clone carrying this T cell receptor (beta chain) was observed many times. The CDR3 extends over 16 amino acids. The V gene's germline CDR1 is SGHRS and CDR2 YFSETQ. Trimming cost V 4 bases and J 1 base; bases outside gene matches: 8. The record originates from a study of early T cells in non-severe SARS-CoV-2 infection. Each single cDNA molecule received a unique molecular identifier. TCRdb independently ran MiXCR on the 5' RACE reads; one entry per CDR3 protein. This sample has tens of thousands of distinct CDR3 sequences, with over 7.5% found just once. The rearrangement links TRBV5-1 to TRBJ1-1, with TRBD1 matching over 9 bases. The sequence came from an adult who was a healthcare worker with PCR-confirmed SARS-CoV-2 infection or an uninfected control (not recorded which). The sample taken for sequencing was whole blood. CDR3: CASSADGTGTNTEAFF. DNA of the CDR3: TGCGCCAGCAGCGCCGACGGGACAGGGACGAACACTGAAGCTTTCTTT. Combining the CDR3 with reference TRBV5-1 and TRBJ1-1 gives the whole variable domain KAGVTQTPRYLIKTRGQQVTLSCSPISGHRSVSWYQQTPGQGLQFLFEYFSETQRNKGNFPGRFSGRQFSNSRSEMNVSTLELGDSALYLCASSADGTGTNTEAFFGQGTRLTVV.